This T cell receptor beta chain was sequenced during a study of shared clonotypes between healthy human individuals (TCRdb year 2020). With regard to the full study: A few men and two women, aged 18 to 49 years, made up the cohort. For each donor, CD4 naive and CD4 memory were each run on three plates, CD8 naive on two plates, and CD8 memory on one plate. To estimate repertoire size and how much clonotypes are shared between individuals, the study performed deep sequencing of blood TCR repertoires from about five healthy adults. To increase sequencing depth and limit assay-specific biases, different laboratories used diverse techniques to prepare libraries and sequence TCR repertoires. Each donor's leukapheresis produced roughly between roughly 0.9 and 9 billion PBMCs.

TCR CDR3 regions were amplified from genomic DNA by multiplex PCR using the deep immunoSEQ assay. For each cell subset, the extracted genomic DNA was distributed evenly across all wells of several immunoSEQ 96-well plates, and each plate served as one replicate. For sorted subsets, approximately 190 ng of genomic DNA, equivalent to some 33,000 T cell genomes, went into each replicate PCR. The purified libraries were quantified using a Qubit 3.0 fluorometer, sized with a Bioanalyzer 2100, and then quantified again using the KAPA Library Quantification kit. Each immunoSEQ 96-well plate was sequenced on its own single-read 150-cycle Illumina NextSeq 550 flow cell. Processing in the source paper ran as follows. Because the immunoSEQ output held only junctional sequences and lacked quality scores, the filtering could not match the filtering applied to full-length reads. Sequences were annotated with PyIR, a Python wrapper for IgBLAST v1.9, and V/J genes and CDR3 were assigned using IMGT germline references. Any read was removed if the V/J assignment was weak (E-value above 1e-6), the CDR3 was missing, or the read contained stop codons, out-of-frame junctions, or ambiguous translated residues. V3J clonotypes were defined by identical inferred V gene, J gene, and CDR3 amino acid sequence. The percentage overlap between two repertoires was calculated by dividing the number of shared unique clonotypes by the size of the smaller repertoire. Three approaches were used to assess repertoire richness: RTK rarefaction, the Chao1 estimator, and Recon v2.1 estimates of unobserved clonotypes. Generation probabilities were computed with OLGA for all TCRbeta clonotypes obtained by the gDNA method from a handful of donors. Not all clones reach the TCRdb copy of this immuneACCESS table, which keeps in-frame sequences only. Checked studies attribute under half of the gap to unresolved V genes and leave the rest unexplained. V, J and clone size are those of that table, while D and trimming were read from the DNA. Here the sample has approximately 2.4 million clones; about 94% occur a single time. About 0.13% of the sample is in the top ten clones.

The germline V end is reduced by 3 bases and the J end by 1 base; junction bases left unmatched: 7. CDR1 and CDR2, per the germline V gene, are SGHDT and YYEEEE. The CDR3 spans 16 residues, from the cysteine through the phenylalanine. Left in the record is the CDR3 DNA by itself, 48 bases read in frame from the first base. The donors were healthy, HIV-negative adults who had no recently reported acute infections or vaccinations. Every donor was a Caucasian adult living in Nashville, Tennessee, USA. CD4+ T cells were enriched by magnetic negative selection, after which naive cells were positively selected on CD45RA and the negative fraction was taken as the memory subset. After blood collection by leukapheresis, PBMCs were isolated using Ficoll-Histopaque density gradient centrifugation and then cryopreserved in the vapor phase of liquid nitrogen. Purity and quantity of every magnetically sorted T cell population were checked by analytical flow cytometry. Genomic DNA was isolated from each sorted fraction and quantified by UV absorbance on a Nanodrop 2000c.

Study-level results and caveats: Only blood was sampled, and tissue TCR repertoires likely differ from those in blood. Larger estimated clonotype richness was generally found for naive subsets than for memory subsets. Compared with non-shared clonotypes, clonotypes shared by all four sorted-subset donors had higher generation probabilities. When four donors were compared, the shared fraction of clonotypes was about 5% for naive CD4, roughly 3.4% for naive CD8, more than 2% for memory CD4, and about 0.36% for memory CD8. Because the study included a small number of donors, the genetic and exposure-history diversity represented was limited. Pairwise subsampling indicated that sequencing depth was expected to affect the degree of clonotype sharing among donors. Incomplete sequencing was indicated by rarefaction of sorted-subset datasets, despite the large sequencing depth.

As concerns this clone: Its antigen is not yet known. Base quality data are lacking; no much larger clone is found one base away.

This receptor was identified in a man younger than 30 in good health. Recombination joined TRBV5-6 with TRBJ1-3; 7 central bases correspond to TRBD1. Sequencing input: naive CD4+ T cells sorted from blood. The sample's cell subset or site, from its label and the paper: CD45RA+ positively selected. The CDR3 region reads CASSSLDRESGNTIYF. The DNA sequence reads TGTGCCAGCAGCTCCCTTGACAGGGAGTCTGGAAACACCATATATTTT.